One T cell receptor beta chain is described in this entry. The antigen is unknown. This entry belongs to a study of CXCR3-negative and CXCR3-positive naive CD8 T cells. Triplicate sorts, around 300,000 cells apiece, were made for each CD8+ T cell subset. CD45RO-CCR7+CD27+CD95- expression identified naive CD8+ T cells. Preparation of TRB cDNA libraries relied on 5' RACE carrying UMI labels. TCRdb reprocessed the 5' RACE reads and reports one entry per CDR3 protein, with no DNA. The sample data list about 98,000 distinct CDR3 sequences. Study conclusions and caveats: CXCR3-expressing naive cells carried TRB CDR3s more hydrophobic than those of CXCR3-negative naive cells. Fresh PBMCs went into most assays, and CXCR3 expression partly declined after cryopreservation.

The CDR3 length is 12 residues. The chain has TRBV12-3 or TRBV12-4 and TRBJ2-2. The material sequenced was naive CXCR3+ CD8+ T cells from blood. Subset indicated: CD45RO-CCR7+CD27+CD95- naive CD8+ T cells expressing CXCR3 (TNR3+). This receptor was obtained from a human donor in good health. Some clones in this sample may be carry-over from other donors' samples. Here the CDR3 reads CASRYNTGELFF.